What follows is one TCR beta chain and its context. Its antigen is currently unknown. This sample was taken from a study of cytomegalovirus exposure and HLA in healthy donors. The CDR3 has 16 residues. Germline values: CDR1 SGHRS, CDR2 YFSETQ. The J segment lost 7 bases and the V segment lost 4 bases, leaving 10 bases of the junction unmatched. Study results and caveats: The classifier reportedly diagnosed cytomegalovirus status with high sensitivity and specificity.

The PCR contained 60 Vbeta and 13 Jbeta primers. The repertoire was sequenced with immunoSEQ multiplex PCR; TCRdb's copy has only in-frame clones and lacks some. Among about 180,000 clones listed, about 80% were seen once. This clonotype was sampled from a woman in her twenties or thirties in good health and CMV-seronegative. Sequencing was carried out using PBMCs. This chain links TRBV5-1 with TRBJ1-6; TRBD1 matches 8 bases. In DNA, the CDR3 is TGCGCCAGCAGCGGACAGGGCCTCGGAAACAATTCACCCCTCCACTTT. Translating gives CASSGQGLGNNSPLHF.